Listed below are T cell receptor beta chains from one sample, sequenced in a study of cytomegalovirus exposure and HLA in healthy donors. Measured with immunoSEQ multiplex PCR; TCRdb has only the in-frame clones, and not every one. The table includes roughly 230,000 clones, over 90% detected once. Sequenced material: PBMCs. The receptors stem from a girl aged 2 to 9 in good health and CMV-seronegative. The CDR3 runs from the conserved cysteine through the conserved F or W. The D gene is left open where the match is weak. Only part of the rows carry a size: once, few, many, or a class if the clone is expanded.

cdr3_aa	cdr3_nt	cdr3_length	clone_size	v_call	d_call	j_call
CASSPLGIGTGALEQYF	TGTGCCAGCAGCCCCCTAGGGATCGGGACAGGGGCTTTAGAGCAGTACTTC	17	.	TRBV14	TRBD1	TRBJ2-7
CASSVGSGTRYNSPLHF	TGTGCCAGCAGCGTAGGGAGCGGGACAAGATATAATTCACCCCTCCACTTT	17	.	TRBV9	.	TRBJ1-6
CASSQGRGQPQHF	TGCGCCAGCAGCCAGGGGCGGGGGCAGCCCCAGCATTTT	13	few	TRBV4-1	.	TRBJ1-5
CASSHSGTAYKNTEAFF	TGCGCCAGCAGCCACTCCGGGACAGCGTACAAAAACACTGAAGCTTTCTTT	17	.	TRBV5-1	TRBD1	TRBJ1-1
CAWSLAGGTDTQYF	TGTGCCTGGAGTCTAGCGGGGGGCACAGATACGCAGTATTTT	14	.	TRBV30	TRBD2	TRBJ2-3
CASTQPPMNTEAFF	TGTGCCAGCACACAGCCCCCCATGAACACTGAAGCTTTCTTT	14	.	TRBV5-8	.	TRBJ1-1
CASTTAWGPYEQYF	TGTGCCAGTACGACGGCTTGGGGGCCCTACGAGCAGTACTTC	14	.	TRBV19	.	TRBJ2-7
CAAQGGNTEAFF	TGTGCCGCACAGGGGGGGAACACTGAAGCTTTCTTT	12	once	TRBV27	TRBD1	TRBJ1-1
CASSDPGLAEYEQYF	TGCGCCAGCAGTGATCCGGGACTAGCTGAATACGAGCAGTACTTC	15	.	TRBV10-2	TRBD2	TRBJ2-7
CASSTTGNTYEQYF	TGCGCCAGCAGCACCACAGGGAACACCTACGAGCAGTACTTC	14	.	TRBV5-1	.	TRBJ2-7
CASSFVRVTNTGELFF	TGCGCCAGCAGCTTCGTCAGGGTAACGAACACCGGGGAGCTGTTTTTT	16	.	TRBV5-1	.	TRBJ2-2
CASKGTGECNEQYF	TGTGCCAGCAAGGGGACAGGGGAGTGCAACGAGCAGTACTTC	14	.	TRBV6-4	TRBD1	TRBJ2-7
CASSLDRTPFSYNEQFF	TGTGCCAGCAGCTTAGACCGGACTCCTTTTTCCTACAATGAGCAGTTCTTC	17	once	TRBV7-2	.	TRBJ2-1
CASSQGTSGRNGDEQFF	TGTGCCAGCAGCCAGGGGACTAGCGGGAGGAATGGGGATGAGCAGTTCTTC	17	.	TRBV5-4	TRBD2	TRBJ2-1
CASSQALAGPVAGELFF	TGCGCCAGCAGCCAAGCGCTAGCGGGTCCGGTCGCCGGGGAGCTGTTTTTT	17	once	TRBV4-1	TRBD2	TRBJ2-2
CASSLNTGELFF	TGTGCCAGCAGCCTGAACACCGGGGAGCTGTTTTTT	12	.	TRBV7-2	.	TRBJ2-2
CASSQDRETLFEQYF	TGCGCCAGCAGCCAAGATAGAGAAACCCTCTTCGAGCAGTACTTC	15	.	TRBV5-1	.	TRBJ2-7
CASSQDSLAGVYEQYF	TGCGCCAGCAGCCAAGATAGTCTAGCGGGAGTATACGAGCAGTACTTC	16	.	TRBV4-1	TRBD2	TRBJ2-7
CASSAGVGTEAFF	TGTGCCAGTAGTGCAGGGGTCGGCACTGAAGCTTTCTTT	13	.	TRBV19	.	TRBJ1-1
CASSIIKQGSLALDTGELFF	TGTGCCAGTAGTATAATAAAACAGGGGTCCCTTGCACTCGACACCGGGGAGCTGTTTTTT	20	.	TRBV19	TRBD1	TRBJ2-2
CASTLAGGTDTQYF	TGCGCCAGCACGCTAGCGGGGGGGACAGATACGCAGTATTTT	14	.	TRBV10-2	TRBD2	TRBJ2-3
CASSPSGVSNQPQHF	TGTGCCAGCAGCCCTTCCGGGGTTAGCAATCAGCCCCAGCATTTT	15	.	TRBV2	.	TRBJ1-5
CASSLALAGGHVPRGTQYF	TGTGCCAGCAGCTTGGCCCTAGCGGGGGGCCACGTACCAAGAGGGACCCAGTACTTC	19	.	TRBV5-4	TRBD2	TRBJ2-5
CASSWQVNTEAFF	TGTGCCAGCAGTTGGCAGGTGAACACTGAAGCTTTCTTT	13	.	TRBV28	.	TRBJ1-1
CASSAGQYNEQFF	TGTGCCAGCAGTGCGGGACAGTACAATGAGCAGTTCTTC	13	once	TRBV2	TRBD1	TRBJ2-1
CASSLAGRNEKLFF	TGTGCTAGCAGCTTAGCAGGGAGGAATGAAAAACTGTTTTTT	14	.	TRBV7-7	.	TRBJ1-4
CASQSGSSYNEQFF	TGTGCCTCCCAGAGTGGGAGCTCCTACAATGAGCAGTTCTTC	14	.	TRBV10-3	.	TRBJ2-1
CASTTWGGRGETQYF	TGTGCCAGCACCACCTGGGGCGGGAGGGGGGAGACCCAGTACTTC	15	.	TRBV6-1	TRBD2	TRBJ2-5
CASRSGGGYTF	TGTGCCAGTAGGAGTGGCGGTGGCTACACCTTC	11	.	TRBV19	.	TRBJ1-2
CAIKGDNYGYTF	TGTGCCATCAAGGGGGACAACTATGGCTACACCTTC	12	.	TRBV6-1	.	TRBJ1-2
CASSFGLAGEEQYF	TGCGCCAGCAGCTTTGGACTAGCGGGGGAGGAGCAGTACTTC	14	.	TRBV5-1	TRBD2	TRBJ2-7
CASSLGQGGYGEAFF	TGCGCCAGCAGCTTGGGTCAGGGTGGATATGGAGAAGCTTTCTTT	15	.	TRBV5-1	.	TRBJ1-1
CASSLVLAGAGTDTQYF	TGTGCCAGCAGCTTAGTACTAGCGGGGGCCGGCACAGATACGCAGTATTTT	17	once	TRBV7-3	TRBD2	TRBJ2-3
CASSLALYGYTF	TGTGCCAGCAGCTTAGCTCTTTATGGCTACACCTTC	12	.	TRBV7-9	.	TRBJ1-2
CASSGGTSGSSSYNEQFF	TGTGCCAGCAGCGGCGGGACTAGCGGTTCGAGCTCCTACAATGAGCAGTTCTTC	18	.	TRBV9	TRBD2	TRBJ2-1
CASSVAHTGGALYNEQFF	TGTGCCAGCAGCGTAGCCCATACCGGGGGGGCCTTGTACAATGAGCAGTTCTTC	18	few	TRBV9	TRBD2	TRBJ2-1
CASSPIGLAVLYEQYF	TGTGCCAGCTCACCCATAGGACTAGCGGTCCTCTACGAGCAGTACTTC	16	.	TRBV18	TRBD2	TRBJ2-7
CASSLGTGAYNEQFF	TGTGCCAGCAGCTTGGGGACAGGGGCTTACAATGAGCAGTTCTTC	15	.	TRBV5-5	TRBD1	TRBJ2-1
CASSLAGDYGYEQYF	TGTGCCAGCAGCTTGGCAGGGGACTATGGCTACGAGCAGTACTTC	15	.	TRBV7-6	.	TRBJ2-7
CASSSSGGVGTDTQYF	TGTGCCAGCAGTTCGTCAGGGGGTGTAGGCACAGATACGCAGTATTTT	16	.	TRBV27	TRBD1	TRBJ2-3
CAWSGGQVNQPQHF	TGTGCCTGGAGTGGGGGACAGGTCAATCAGCCCCAGCATTTT	14	.	TRBV30	TRBD1	TRBJ1-5
CASSFRESNTEAFF	TGTGCCAGCAGTTTCCGGGAGTCGAACACTGAAGCTTTCTTT	14	.	TRBV27	.	TRBJ1-1
CASSLGTEVWNEQFF	TGTGCCAGCAGCTTGGGGACGGAGGTGTGGAATGAGCAGTTCTTC	15	.	TRBV5-4	.	TRBJ2-1
CASSFWKGNNEQFF	TGTGCCAGCAGCTTCTGGAAGGGGAACAATGAGCAGTTCTTC	14	.	TRBV7-3	.	TRBJ2-1
CAWSVGTGRGYTF	TGTGCCTGGAGTGTAGGGACAGGGCGAGGCTACACCTTC	13	.	TRBV30	TRBD1	TRBJ1-2
CASSSGGQGGGEQYF	TGTGCCAGCAGCTCCGGGGGACAGGGTGGTGGCGAGCAGTACTTC	15	once	TRBV6-5	TRBD1	TRBJ2-7
CASSGGKDRVNYGYTF	TGTGCCAGCAGCGGAGGAAAAGACAGGGTAAACTATGGCTACACCTTC	16	.	TRBV9	TRBD1	TRBJ1-2
CASSYRQGNTEAFF	TGTGCCAGCAGCTACCGACAGGGGAACACTGAAGCTTTCTTT	14	.	TRBV7-8	TRBD1	TRBJ1-1
CASRQGGNYEQYF	TGCGCCAGCAGACAGGGTGGAAACTACGAGCAGTACTTC	13	.	TRBV5-1	.	TRBJ2-7
CASSEEAGSTDTQYF	TGTGCCAGCAGTGAAGAGGCGGGGTCCACAGATACGCAGTATTTT	15	.	TRBV2	.	TRBJ2-3
CASSTPGFEQYF	TGCGCCAGCAGCACCCCAGGGTTCGAGCAGTACTTC	12	.	TRBV5-1	.	TRBJ2-7
CASSEADRASLYYEQYF	TGTGCCAGCAGTGAAGCCGACCGGGCTAGCCTTTACTACGAGCAGTACTTC	17	.	TRBV2	.	TRBJ2-7
CASSQDWAGQLTYEQYF	TGTGCCAGCAGCCAAGATTGGGCGGGACAGCTGACCTACGAGCAGTACTTC	17	once	TRBV4-2	.	TRBJ2-7
CASSLSRTARSYGYTF	TGTGCCAGCAGTTTATCAAGGACAGCCCGTTCCTATGGCTACACCTTC	16	.	TRBV27	.	TRBJ1-2
CASSLAPTGTYGYTF	TGTGCCAGCAGCCTCGCCCCGACAGGGACCTATGGCTACACCTTC	15	.	TRBV9	TRBD1	TRBJ1-2
CASRLLGANVLTF	TGTGCCAGTAGACTGCTCGGGGCCAACGTCCTGACTTTC	13	.	TRBV19	.	TRBJ2-6
CASSLATGMNTEAFF	TGTGCCAGCAGCTTAGCGACAGGGATGAACACTGAAGCTTTCTTT	15	.	TRBV7-6	TRBD1	TRBJ1-1
CAISGNRGTNEKLFF	TGTGCCATCAGCGGCAACAGGGGAACTAATGAAAAACTGTTTTTT	15	once	TRBV10-3	TRBD1	TRBJ1-4
CASSQARTSYSYNEQFF	TGCGCCAGCAGCCAAGCCCGGACTAGCTATTCCTACAATGAGCAGTTCTTC	17	once	TRBV4-1	TRBD2	TRBJ2-1